This T cell receptor (beta chain) was recorded in a study of T cells after yellow fever vaccination. General observations from the study: A weaker secondary response peaked on day 5, the primary on day 15.

This clonotype is medium-sized in the sample. They built TCR cDNA with 5'RACE template switching, a step that put in a universal primer site and UMIs. TCRdb recomputed calls from the 5' RACE reads with MiXCR, one row per CDR3 protein. The top ten clones hold 1.4% of a sample with a few thousand distinct CDR3 sequences, around 7.3% of them seen once. The CDR3 contains 15 residues. CDR1 SSHAT and CDR2 FNYEAQ come from the germline V gene (reference sequence). Trimming removed 4 bases at V and 6 bases at J, with 18 bases between. The sequence was obtained from a young man who received the YFV17D yellow fever vaccine. The chain combines TRBV7-7 with TRBJ2-5; a possible D gene is TRBD1 (6 bases). Here the sequenced sample was PBMCs, either bulk or a sorted T-cell subset (CD4+, CD8+, memory, or dextramer-sorted; not recorded which), taken 15 days after the yellow fever booster vaccination. Here the CDR3 DNA reads TGTGCCAGCAGCTCAGATGAGGGGGTCGGAAAGACCCAGTACTTC. Translated: CASSSDEGVGKTQYF. Supplemented by reference TRBV7-7 and TRBJ2-5, the full variable domain reads GAGVSQSPRYKVTKRGQDVTLRCDPISSHATLYWYQQALGQGPEFLTYFNYEAQPDKSGLPSDRFSAERPEGSISTLTIQRTEQRDSAMYRCASSSDEGVGKTQYFGPGTRLLVL.